Shown below are 24 T cell receptor beta chains from a single sample sequenced in a study of T cells after posttransplantation cyclophosphamide. Busulfan-fludarabine conditioning, marrow transplant, and cyclophosphamide on days +3 and +4 were administered. Sequencing used immunoSEQ multiplex PCR; TCRdb keeps in-frame clones, though not all of them. Of more than 8,500 clones listed, 85% are singletons. The sample in question was PBMCs, obtained after allogeneic stem cell transplant with posttransplant cyclophosphamide. All receptors come from a female patient in her 40s who received an allogeneic stem cell transplant from an unrelated donor, was CMV-positive, and had no GVHD. Some T cells here may be from the graft donor.

This rearrangement joins TRBV15 to TRBJ1-1; D unclear. V lost 0 bases, J lost 7 bases, and 6 bases lay in between. Germline V gene sequence: CDR1 LNHNV, CDR2 YYDKDF (reference sequence). CDR3 length equals 12 residues. The CDR3 nucleotides read TGTGCCACCAGCAGAGATGTCGGTGAAGCTTTCTTT. Translation gives CATSRDVGEAFF.

This chain links TRBV27 with TRBJ1-2; the match to TRBD1 covers 9 bases. The trim removed 5 bases at V and 8 bases at J, leaving 15 bases unmatched. Germline V CDR1 and CDR2: MNHEY, SMNVEV (reference sequence). The CDR3 has 16 amino acids. The CDR3 region has the DNA TGTGCCAGCAGTGTCCAACAGGGGGCTGTTATGGAAGGCTACACCTTC. It codes for CASSVQQGAVMEGYTF.

About this clone itself: It is likely a read error, because the conserved phenylalanine at the end of the CDR3 is missing. The V call is TRBV5-6, the J call TRBJ1-2, with D perhaps matching TRBD1 (6 bases). Trimming removed 2 bases at V and 8 bases at J, with 13 bases between. This CDR3 contains 13 residues. Germline-derived CDR1 and CDR2 are SGHDT and YYEEEE. For the CDR3, the DNA is TGTGCCAGCAGCTTCTCCAGGGGCGGGGGCTACACCCTC. Protein product: CASSFSRGGGYTL.

The chain couples TRBV7-2 to TRBJ2-3; D possibly corresponds to TRBD2 (5 bases). Trimming took 5 bases from V and 1 from J, leaving 13 bases between them. This CDR3 contains 15 residues. Per the germline V gene, CDR1 is SGHTA and CDR2 is FQGNSA. CDR3 region: CASSPLRVGTDTQYF. The CDR3 DNA sequence: TGTGCCAGCAGCCCCCTGAGGGTCGGCACAGATACGCAGTATTTT.

The chain combines TRBV10-3 with TRBJ2-5, with 9 bases matching TRBD1. The CDR3 has 15 residues. CDR1 is ENHRY and CDR2 is SYGVKD in the germline V gene. Trimming cost V 0 bases and J 5 bases; bases outside gene matches: 4. CDR3 nucleotide sequence: TGTGCCATCAGTGAGTCGGGACAGGGTGGGGAGACCCAGTACTTC. This translates into CAISESGQGGETQYF.

Here the CDR3 DNA reads TGTGCCAGCAGTGAAGCGAATACAGGCTACTATGGCTACACCTTC. Residues: CASSEANTGYYGYTF. The genes are TRBV6-1 and TRBJ1-2; D is possibly TRBD1 (5 bases). The germline gives CDR1 MNHNS, CDR2 SASEGT. This CDR3 is 15 amino acids long. The V end was cut by 0 bases, the J end by 3 bases, with 11 bases between.

The chain has TRBV4-3 and TRBJ1-1; D might be TRBD1 (5 bases). The V and J ends lost 3 bases and 5 bases respectively, with 16 bases between them. This CDR3 contains 15 residues. Germline lookup yields CDR1 LGHNA and CDR2 YSLEER. CDR3 sequence reads: CASSQTPAGQTEAFF. CDR3 bases: TGCGCCAGCAGCCAGACACCAGCGGGGCAAACTGAAGCTTTCTTT.

This clone was seen only once. The chain combines TRBV5-1 with TRBJ1-1; D unresolved. Looked up from germline, CDR1 is SGHRS and CDR2 is YFSETQ. CDR3 size: 10 residues. The ends were cut back, 5 bases at V and 6 bases at J, with 5 bases in the middle. In nucleotides, the CDR3 is TGCGCCAGCAGGGCATCTGAAGCTTTCTTT. Translating it yields CASRASEAFF.

This chain joins TRBV10-1 and TRBJ2-7; no clear D. The V gene lost 5 bases and the J gene lost 6 bases, with 8 bases spanning the gap. Looked up from germline, CDR1 is WNHNN and CDR2 is SYGVQD (reference sequence). The CDR3 has 11 amino acids. CDR3 in amino acids: CASSSYGEQYF. CDR3 DNA: TGCGCCAGCAGTAGTTACGGCGAGCAGTACTTC.

This chain joins TRBV7-3 and TRBJ2-3; D unclear. CDR1 is SGHTA, CDR2 FQGTGA, per germline. CDR3 length: 17 residues. The ends were cut back, 1 base at V and 3 bases at J, with 17 bases in the middle. The CDR3 reads CASSLNGIALSTDTQYF. Written as DNA, the CDR3 is TGTGCCAGCAGCTTAAACGGCATAGCTCTGTCTACAGATACGCAGTATTTT.

The chain uses TRBV4-1 and TRBJ2-3; 12 bases are a match to TRBD2. This CDR3 has 16 residues. The J segment lost 6 bases and the V segment lost 4 bases, leaving 8 bases of the junction unmatched. Germline CDR1 MGHRA, CDR2 YSYEKL. The CDR3 protein is CASSPLTSGGRDTQYF. DNA for the CDR3: TGCGCCAGCAGCCCTTTAACTAGCGGGGGGCGGGATACGCAGTATTTT.

The V and J genes are TRBV14 and TRBJ2-5; 9 nucleotides line up with TRBD2. The germline V gene encodes CDR1 SGHDN and CDR2 FVKESK. With V trimmed by 0 bases and J by 1 base, 6 bases remained unmatched. CDR3 length: 17 residues. CDR3 sequence (DNA): TGTGCCAGCAGCCAAGATCGTCTAGCGGGGACCCAAGAGACCCAGTACTTC. It is translated as CASSQDRLAGTQETQYF.

The rearrangement uses TRBV19 and TRBJ1-1; D call uncertain. The CDR3 is 11 residues long. Between the trimmed V and J ends, which lost 5 bases and 8 bases, there was a span of 9 bases. The germline gives CDR1 LNHDA, CDR2 SQIVND (reference sequence). The CDR3 is CASSREGEAFF. For the CDR3, the DNA is TGTGCCAGTAGTCGGGAGGGCGAAGCTTTCTTT.

On this clone itself: This same CDR3 is encoded by further DNA sequences in the sample. The CDR3: CASSQVLGGRGYTF. CDR3 nucleotide sequence: TGCGCCAGCAGCCAAGTTTTGGGGGGGAGAGGCTACACCTTC. V and J are TRBV4-3 and TRBJ1-2; D is possibly TRBD1 (5 bases). The germline V gene encodes CDR1 LGHNA and CDR2 YSLEER. The CDR3 consists of 14 residues. Trimming left V 1 base short and J 8 bases short, with 14 bases between.

The chain combines TRBV6-5 with TRBJ1-2; tentatively, D is TRBD1 (5 bases). Germline CDR1 is MNHEY and CDR2 is SVGAGI. The length of the CDR3 is 14 residues. V dropped 4 bases and J dropped 1 base, with 10 bases sitting between them. The CDR3: CASSFSQVNYGYTF. The CDR3 region has the DNA TGTGCCAGCAGTTTCTCACAGGTTAACTATGGCTACACCTTC.

The chain joins TRBV7-9 to TRBJ2-7; D perhaps matches TRBD1 (6 bases). The CDR3 has 16 residues. Germline lookup yields CDR1 SEHNR and CDR2 FQNEAQ (reference sequence). The germline V and J ends were trimmed by 7 bases and 4 bases, with 23 bases remaining between them. This CDR3 reads CASTSLNGTQRYEQYF. CDR3 DNA sequence: TGTGCCAGCACCAGCTTAAACGGGACACAGAGGTACGAGCAGTACTTC. The full variable domain, with the rest looked up from reference TRBV7-9 and TRBJ2-7, is DTGVSQNPRHKITKRGQNVTFRCDPISEHNRLYWYRQTLGQGPEFLTYFQNEAQLEKSRLLSDRFSAERPKGSFSTLEIQRTEQGDSAMYLCASTSLNGTQRYEQYFGPGTRLTVT.

The rearrangement joins TRBV19 to TRBJ2-5; TRBD1 aligns across 10 bases. The germline V gene has CDR1 LNHDA and CDR2 SQIVND (reference sequence). The trim removed 4 bases at V and 1 base at J, leaving 3 bases unmatched. The CDR3 consists of 15 residues. This chain's CDR3 is CASSTRDRGQETQYF. The CDR3 DNA reads as TGTGCCAGTAGTACCCGGGACAGGGGCCAAGAGACCCAGTACTTC.

CDR3 amino acids: CASRYQAGGPDEQYF. CDR3 DNA: TGTGCCAGCAGATATCAAGCGGGGGGGCCGGACGAGCAGTACTTC. V is TRBV7-2 and J is TRBJ2-7, with 10 bases that match TRBD2. V was clipped by 6 bases and J by 5 bases; unmatched bases: 10. The germline CDR1 and CDR2 sequences are SGHTA and FQGNSA. This CDR3 comprises 15 residues.

The chain joins TRBV6-5 to TRBJ2-3; 10 bases fit TRBD1. V was pared by 10 bases and J by 5 bases, with 9 bases of the junction left unmatched. The CDR3 extends over 14 amino acids. The germline V gene encodes CDR1 MNHEY and CDR2 SVGAGI. CDR3 nucleotides: TGTGCCACCCTAAGACAGGGGGCAATAGATACGCAGTATTTT. Its protein product is CATLRQGAIDTQYF.

V usage is TRBV25-1 and J usage is TRBJ2-1, with a weak D call TRBD2 (6 bases). Germline assignment: CDR1 MGHDK and CDR2 SYGVNS. There are 13 residues in the CDR3. The V end lost 5 bases, the J end lost 4 bases, and 9 bases lay between the germline ends. In DNA form, the CDR3 reads TGTGCCAGCAGTTGGGACTTTTACAATGAGCAGTTCTTC. Translating gives CASSWDFYNEQFF.

The genes are TRBV9 and TRBJ1-2, with 7 bases that match TRBD1. Unmatched junction bases numbered 13, after V lost 0 bases and J lost 2 bases. This CDR3 has 18 residues. Germline V CDR1 and CDR2: SGDLS, YYNGEE. CDR3 sequence (DNA): TGTGCCAGCAGCGTAGGTATTCGGCAGGGGGACACCAACTATGGCTACACCTTC. Its protein product is CASSVGIRQGDTNYGYTF. Full variable domain (remainder filled in from reference TRBV9 and TRBJ1-2): DSGVTQTPKHLITATGQRVTLRCSPRSGDLSVYWYQQSLDQGLQFLIQYYNGEERAKGNILERFSAQQFPDLHSELNLSSLELGDSALYFCASSVGIRQGDTNYGYTFGSGTRLTVV.

The V call is TRBV7-2, the J call TRBJ1-5; D might be TRBD1 (5 bases). This CDR3 contains 14 residues. V lost 5 bases and J lost 6, with 14 bases in between. CDR1 is SGHTA, CDR2 FQGNSA, per germline. In DNA, the CDR3 is TGTGCCAGCAGCCGAGGGAGGGGCGGTCAGCCCCAGCATTTT. Translation gives CASSRGRGGQPQHF.

This CDR3 is CASQGMSGNTIYF. The CDR3 DNA reads as TGTGCCAGCCAGGGTATGTCTGGAAACACCATATATTTT. The rearrangement uses TRBV6-1 and TRBJ1-3; possible D gene TRBD1, 5 bases. The CDR3 is 13 amino acids. The V and J ends lost 8 bases and 1 base respectively, with 9 bases between them. Germline loops: CDR1 MNHNS, CDR2 SASEGT.

This clone was picked up one time. The gene calls are TRBV10-2 and TRBJ2-7, with 9 positions matching TRBD1. Germline V lookup: CDR1 WSHSY, CDR2 SAAADI. With 3 bases clipped from V and 5 bases from J, the junction kept 8 bases outside the gene matches. The CDR3 contains 15 residues. The CDR3 spells CASSDGDRGFNEQYF. The DNA of the CDR3 is TGCGCCAGCAGTGACGGAGACAGGGGGTTTAACGAGCAGTACTTC.